This T cell receptor beta chain emerged from a study of shared clonotypes between healthy human individuals. Across the whole study: For every donor, three CD4 naive, three CD4 memory, two CD8 naive and one CD8 memory plates were used.

Comments on this clone: Its antigen remains unidentified.

Investigators spread the genomic DNA of each subset evenly over several immunoSEQ plates. Profiled with immunoSEQ multiplex PCR; TCRdb holds only in-frame clones, not every one. Seen here are some 2.1 million clones, roughly 96% observed once, and the top ten hold 0.13%. General study points: Between several donors, naive CD4 clonotypes were shared at a level of about 5%.

V was pared by 5 bases and J by 3 bases, with 9 bases of the junction left unmatched. Germline values: CDR1 SGHTA, CDR2 FQGNSA. This CDR3 has 16 amino acids. The V gene is TRBV7-2, the J gene TRBJ2-2, with 7 bases that match TRBD1. The clonotype comes from a man aged 18 to 30 in good health. Sequencing was performed on naive CD4+ T cells sorted from blood. Specified subset: CD45RA+ positively selected. CDR3 DNA: TGTGCCAGCAGCCCCCACTCGACAGGGTACACCGGGGAGCTGTTTTTT. Protein sequence: CASSPHSTGYTGELFF.